This is a list of T cell receptor beta chains from one sample in a study of T cells in Graves' hyperthyroidism and ophthalmopathy. MiXCR was run by TCRdb on the multiplex PCR reads, yielding one entry per CDR3 protein. The profile covers hundreds of thousands of distinct CDR3 sequences, with 15% to 20% appearing a single time and approximately 48% taken by the ten largest. Material: blood. The source is a man aged 35-49 years with Graves' ophthalmopathy. CDR3s include the opening cysteine and the closing phenylalanine or tryptophan. The order of the fields is D gene, J gene, clone size, V gene, CDR3 protein, CDR3 DNA. A D gene is named only where the DNA matches it firmly. Part of the rows lack a size; the others show once, few, many or a class for expanded clones.

NA | TRBJ2-5 | NA | TRBV5-4 | CASSTGQYQETQYF | TGTGCCAGCAGCACCGGACAGTACCAAGAGACCCAGTACTTC
NA | TRBJ2-1 | many | TRBV20-1 | CSAGGLAVGEQFF | TGCAGTGCGGGGGGCCTAGCGGTAGGCGAGCAGTTCTTC
TRBD1 | TRBJ1-2 | many | TRBV7-2 | CASSFDRGRFGYTF | TGTGCCAGCAGCTTTGACAGGGGGCGATTTGGCTACACCTTC
TRBD1 | TRBJ2-1 | few | TRBV7-9 | CASSLATTGANEQFF | TGTGCCAGCAGCTTAGCCACTACAGGGGCCAATGAGCAGTTCTTC
NA | TRBJ1-5 | few | TRBV20-1 | CSVRKGRDSNQPQHF | TGCAGTGTTAGAAAGGGCCGAGATAGCAATCAGCCCCAGCATTTT
NA | TRBJ1-5 | many | TRBV3-1 | CASSQDTNQPQHF | TGTGCCAGCAGCCAAGATACCAATCAGCCCCAGCATTTT
TRBD1 | TRBJ1-1 | many | TRBV12-3/TRBV12-4 | CASSPDFRKDREGTKAFF | TGTGCCAGCAGTCCCGACTTCCGCAAGGACAGGGAGGGAACTAAAGCTTTCTTT
TRBD1 | TRBJ1-1 | few | TRBV20-1 | CSAQARTGHTEAFF | TGCAGTGCCCAAGCCCGGACAGGGCACACTGAAGCTTTCTTT
TRBD2 | TRBJ2-1 | many | TRBV20-1 | CSASWGLAGGNEQFF | TGCAGTGCCTCCTGGGGACTAGCGGGAGGGAATGAGCAGTTCTTC
TRBD2 | TRBJ2-1 | many | TRBV3-1 | CASSQASGIITNEQFF | TGTGCCAGCAGCCAAGCTAGCGGGATAATCACCAATGAGCAGTTCTTC
TRBD1 | TRBJ1-2 | NA | TRBV29-1 | CSAEVGQFFRGYTF | TGCAGCGCCGAGGTGGGACAGTTCTTCCGGGGCTACACCTTC
NA | TRBJ2-2 | many | TRBV12-3/TRBV12-4 | CASSLYSGRNTGELFF | TGTGCCAGCAGTTTATACAGCGGGCGGAACACCGGGGAGCTGTTTTTT
NA | TRBJ1-6 | NA | TRBV6-1 | CASNTQHATNSPLHF | TGTGCCAGCAATACACAACACGCAACTAATTCACCCCTCCACTTT
TRBD1 | TRBJ1-1 | many | TRBV11-2 | CASSRIGQGAFF | TGTGCCAGCAGCCGAATCGGACAGGGTGCTTTCTTT
TRBD1 | TRBJ1-1 | few | TRBV20-1 | CSARVQGSVEAFF | TGCAGTGCTAGAGTACAGGGGAGTGTTGAAGCTTTCTTT
NA | TRBJ2-1 | many | TRBV7-8 | CASSLRREYRPYNEQFF | TGTGCCAGCAGCTTACGGCGTGAGTACCGACCCTACAATGAGCAGTTCTTC